The 25 T cell receptor beta chains listed next were all sequenced from one sample in a study of CD8+CD57+ T cells in acquired aplastic anemia. CDR3 and TCR beta VDJ profiling relied on a genomic DNA template. From the reads, TCRdb called clonotypes with MiXCR, one entry per CDR3 protein. This sample yields about 140,000 distinct CDR3 sequences, of which roughly 40% are seen a single time; 7.5% to 9.5% belongs to the top ten. The material sequenced was sorted CD4+, CD8+, or CD8+CD57+ T cells (not recorded which) from PBMCs. The source is a human donor in good health, serving as a control.

This clonotype showed up many times. This chain connects TRBV7-2 to TRBJ2-1, with D tentatively TRBD1 (5 bases). CDR3 length equals 14 residues. Trimming removed 1 base from V and 6 bases from J, with 10 bases in between. The germline CDR1 and CDR2 sequences are SGHTA and FQGNSA. Written as DNA, the CDR3 is TGTGCCAGCAGCTTAGTTGTAGGGGTCAATGAGCAGTTCTTC. It specifies CASSLVVGVNEQFF.

This clonotype appeared many times. The rearrangement links TRBV20-1 to TRBJ2-3; 7 bases are a match to TRBD2. The CDR3 spans 14 residues. Germline V gives CDR1 DFQATT, CDR2 SNEGSKA (reference sequence). V shed 2 bases, J shed 2 bases, and the junction held 4 bases outside the gene matches. CDR3 sequence reads: CSARPGLPTDTQYF. The CDR3 DNA follows: TGCAGTGCTAGACCGGGACTACCCACAGATACGCAGTATTTT.

V usage is TRBV9 and J usage is TRBJ1-1; 7 bases align to TRBD1. This CDR3 comprises 15 residues. J lost 4 bases, V lost 4 bases, and 10 bases had no gene match. Germline-derived CDR1 and CDR2 are SGDLS and YYNGEE. The CDR3 nucleotides are TGTGCCAGCAGCTTGAGTAGTACAGGGGTCACTGAAGCTTTCTTT. It translates to CASSLSSTGVTEAFF.

A word on this clonotype: This is likely a read error, given that the CDR3 carries no conserved phenylalanine or tryptophan at its end. J is TRBJ2-1 and V is TRBV3-1; no reliable D call. Trimming took 5 bases from V and 6 from J, leaving 5 bases between them. The CDR3 runs to 11 residues. Looked up from germline, CDR1 is LGHDT and CDR2 is YNNKEL (reference sequence). This chain's CDR3 is CASSFSNEQFS. The CDR3 coding sequence is TGTGCCAGCAGCTTTTCCAATGAGCAGTTCTCC.

This clonotype was seen only a few times. The V gene is TRBV2, the J gene TRBJ2-5, with D uncertain. The CDR3 contains 14 residues. The V gene lost 5 bases and the J gene lost 2 bases, with 12 bases spanning the gap. Per germline, CDR1 SNHLY and CDR2 FYNNEI. The CDR3 here is CASSRGQTQETQYF. The CDR3 region has the DNA TGTGCCAGCAGTCGTGGGCAAACTCAAGAGACCCAGTACTTC. Filled out from reference TRBV2 and TRBJ2-5, the complete variable domain reads EPEVTQTPSHQVTQMGQEVILRCVPISNHLYFYWYRQILGQKVEFLVSFYNNEISEKSEIFDDQFSVERPDGSNFTLKIRSTKLEDSAMYFCASSRGQTQETQYFGPGTRLLVL.

This clonotype was observed a few times. The CDR3 bases are TGTGCCAGCAGCCTGAGACTAGTGGGCATCAAAGAGACCCAGTACTTC. Its translation is CASSLRLVGIKETQYF. The J gene is TRBJ2-5, the V gene TRBV7-2; the D gene is possibly TRBD2 (6 bases). Trimming shortened V by 5 bases and J by 3 bases, and 19 bases separated the two germline ends. Looked up from germline, CDR1 is SGHTA and CDR2 is FQGNSA. The CDR3 consists of 16 residues.

This clonotype was recorded at least ten times. This chain links TRBV30 with TRBJ1-1; D is undetermined. V gave up 0 bases and J gave up 6 bases, with 11 bases separating them. The germline gives CDR1 GTSNPN, CDR2 SVGIG (reference sequence). CDR3 length: 13 amino acids. DNA for the CDR3: TGTGCCTGGAGTGTATTGACAAGGGCTGAAGCTTTCTTT. Amino acids: CAWSVLTRAEAFF.

The chain joins TRBV15 to TRBJ1-3, with D hard to call. The CDR3 spans 14 residues. Trimming took off 0 bases at V and 3 bases at J, with 6 bases between the two ends. Germline CDR1 LNHNV, CDR2 YYDKDF (reference sequence). The CDR3 nucleotides are TGTGCCACCAGCAGAGATCGTCTTGGAAACACCATATATTTT. Translation: CATSRDRLGNTIYF.

The chain joins TRBV6-1 to TRBJ1-4, with D uncertain. V gave up 6 bases and J gave up 5 bases, with 10 bases separating them. Germline CDR1 is MNHNS and CDR2 is SASEGT. The CDR3 has 13 residues. CDR3 DNA sequence: TGTGCCAGCAGCGGATCGTCCAATGAAAAACTGTTTTTT. Translated, it gives CASSGSSNEKLFF.

This clonotype showed up many times. This sequence joins TRBV11-3 and TRBJ1-2, with D hard to call. The CDR3 is made up of 14 amino acids. Between the trimmed V and J ends, which lost 5 bases and 4 bases, there was a span of 14 bases. The germline gives CDR1 SGHNT, CDR2 YENEEA. The CDR3 loop reads CASSPPRAVYGYTF. In DNA form, the CDR3 reads TGTGCCAGCAGCCCACCCCGCGCCGTCTATGGCTACACCTTC.

The rearrangement links TRBV5-1 to TRBJ2-5; 10 bases are shared with TRBD1. CDR3 size: 15 residues. Unmatched junction bases numbered 3, after V lost 0 bases and J lost 4 bases. Germline-derived CDR1 and CDR2 are SGHRS and YFSETQ. CDR3 DNA: TGCGCCAGCAGCTTGGCGACAGGGGGCGGAGAGACCCAGTACTTC. Amino acids: CASSLATGGGETQYF.

This chain links TRBV19 with TRBJ2-1, with 12 bases that match TRBD2. The ends lost 1 base at V and 10 bases at J; junction bases unmatched: 2. Germline V CDR1 and CDR2: LNHDA, SQIVND (reference sequence). CDR3 length: 14 amino acids. CDR3 nucleotide sequence: TGTGCCAGTAGTATAGGACTAGCGGGAGTGGAGCAGTTCTTC. Translated, it gives CASSIGLAGVEQFF. Full variable domain (rest looked up from reference TRBV19 and TRBJ2-1): DGGITQSPKYLFRKEGQNVTLSCEQNLNHDAMYWYRQDPGQGLRLIYYSQIVNDFQKGDIAEGYSVSREKKESFPLTVTSAQKNPTAFYLCASSIGLAGVEQFFGPGTRLTVL.

This clonotype was observed at least ten times. This chain joins TRBV15 and TRBJ1-4; 8 bases agree with TRBD1. Germline V gives CDR1 LNHNV, CDR2 YYDKDF (reference sequence). The CDR3 runs to 16 residues. V dropped 0 bases and J dropped 8; count of bases not matched to a gene: 8. The CDR3 DNA reads as TGTGCCACCAGCAGAGATTCCAGACAGGGGTACGAAAAACTGTTTTTT. Protein: CATSRDSRQGYEKLFF.

About this clonotype itself: The junction shows a germline mismatch at one end, possibly a read error. The chain combines TRBV2 with TRBJ1-2; D is perhaps TRBD1 (5 bases). The germline V gene encodes CDR1 SNHLY and CDR2 FYNNEI. CDR3 length: 14 amino acids. The CDR3, as DNA: TGTGCCAGCAGTGAACAGGGCTACAACTATGGTTACACCTTC. Translating it yields CASSEQGYNYGYTF. Full variable domain (remainder filled in from reference TRBV2 and TRBJ1-2): EPEVTQTPSHQVTQMGQEVILRCVPISNHLYFYWYRQILGQKVEFLVSFYNNEISEKSEIFDDQFSVERPDGSNFTLKIRSTKLEDSAMYFCASSEQGYNYGYTFGSGTRLTVV.

As for this clonotype: A much larger clone sits a single nucleotide away, making a read error possible. The V call is TRBV5-1, the J call TRBJ2-2; TRBD2 matches 7 bases. Germline V gene sequence: CDR1 SGHRS, CDR2 YFSETQ. The CDR3 spans 14 residues. CDR3 DNA: TGCTCCACCAGCGGGACTACCAACACCGGGGAGCTGTTTTTT. Its protein is CSTSGTTNTGELFF.

The gene calls are TRBV20-1 and TRBJ2-7; 11 bases map to TRBD2. Per the germline V gene, CDR1 is DFQATT and CDR2 is SNEGSKA (reference sequence). This CDR3 has 15 amino acids. The trim removed 1 base at V and 4 bases at J, leaving 6 bases unmatched. CDR3 amino acids: CSARVLAGDLYEQYF. CDR3 DNA sequence: TGCAGTGCTAGAGTACTAGCGGGGGATCTATACGAGCAGTACTTC.

This clonotype was seen many times. The chain combines TRBV5-1 with TRBJ2-7; 11 bases fit TRBD2. J lost 4 bases, V lost 4 bases, and 7 bases had no gene match. The CDR3 contains 15 residues. Germline-derived CDR1 and CDR2 are SGHRS and YFSETQ. As DNA, the CDR3 is TGCGCCAGCAGCCCTACTAGCGGGAGTAGGTACGAGCAGTACTTC. Translated: CASSPTSGSRYEQYF.

This clonotype was counted only a few times. The gene calls are TRBV19 and TRBJ1-5; D gene uncertain. CDR3 length: 13 amino acids. Germline V lookup: CDR1 LNHDA, CDR2 SQIVND (reference sequence). Trimming left V 3 bases short and J 13 bases short, with 16 bases between. This CDR3 is CASSMGSASPQHF. Written as DNA, the CDR3 is TGTGCCAGTAGTATGGGGAGCGCCAGTCCTCAGCATTTT.

The chain carries TRBV11-2 and TRBJ1-1, with D possibly being TRBD1 (6 bases). CDR1 and CDR2 (germline): SGHAT, FQNNGV. The CDR3 contains 17 residues. Trimming stripped 0 bases from V and 0 bases from J, with 14 bases between. The CDR3 DNA reads as TGTGCCAGCAGCTTAGATAGGGGGTTTTCCATGAACACTGAAGCTTTCTTT. Translated: CASSLDRGFSMNTEAFF.

The rearrangement links TRBV29-1 to TRBJ1-4, with 8 bases that match TRBD1. Germline trimming cut 7 bases from V and 8 bases from J; bases unmatched to any gene: 6. Looked up from germline, CDR1 is SQVTM and CDR2 is ANQGSEA. There are 12 residues in the CDR3. The DNA for the CDR3 is TGCAGCGCAAGGACAGGGATGGAAAAACTGTTTTTT. Translated, it gives CSARTGMEKLFF.

This clonotype was observed a single time. The chain uses TRBV7-3 and TRBJ2-7, with 7 nucleotides matching TRBD1. Trimming at V came to 5 bases and at J to 3 bases, leaving 7 bases not matched to a gene. This CDR3 region has 14 residues. Germline loops: CDR1 SGHTA, CDR2 FQGTGA. CDR3 sequence: CASSPGTEGYEQYF. The DNA for the CDR3 is TGTGCCAGCAGCCCCGGGACAGAGGGCTACGAGCAGTACTTC.

The V call is TRBV28, the J call TRBJ1-4, with D possibly matching TRBD1 (5 bases). The germline V and J ends were trimmed by 6 bases and 8 bases, with 16 bases remaining between them. This CDR3 contains 14 residues. Germline V gene lookup returns CDR1 MDHEN and CDR2 SYDVKM. This chain's CDR3 is CASRVVGEVEKLFF. DNA of the CDR3: TGTGCCAGCAGGGTTGTGGGGGAAGTGGAAAAACTGTTTTTT. Full variable domain (outside the CDR3, taken from reference TRBV28 and TRBJ1-4): DVKVTQSSRYLVKRTGEKVFLECVQDMDHENMFWYRQDPGLGLRLIYFSYDVKMKEKGDIPEGYSVSREKKERFSLILESASTNQTSMYLCASRVVGEVEKLFFGSGTQLSVL.

In this sample, this clonotype turned up a few times. The rearrangement uses TRBV3-1 and TRBJ2-1; either TRBD1 or TRBD2 may supply D (6 bases each). Germline CDR1 LGHDT, CDR2 YNNKEL (reference sequence). This CDR3 spans 14 amino acids. With 1 base removed from V and 6 bases from J, the gap between germline ends came to 10 bases. CDR3 loop: CASSQGGARNEQFF. Here the CDR3 DNA reads TGTGCCAGCAGCCAAGGGGGGGCGCGCAATGAGCAGTTCTTC.

This clonotype was detected ten times or more. This rearrangement joins TRBV2 to TRBJ2-7; D gene uncertain. V was pared by 4 bases and J by 2 bases, with 9 bases between. The CDR3 is made up of 13 amino acids. Germline values: CDR1 SNHLY, CDR2 FYNNEI. The CDR3 nucleotides read TGTGCCAGCAGTGCTCAGGTCGCCTACGAGCAGTACTTC. This gives the protein CASSAQVAYEQYF.

This clonotype was counted between two and nine times. The chain employs TRBV7-3 and TRBJ2-7, with D perhaps TRBD1 (6 bases). In germline, CDR1 is SGHTA, CDR2 FQGTGA. The CDR3 runs 13 residues. The germline V and J ends were trimmed by 2 bases and 7 bases, with 12 bases remaining between them. CDR3 DNA: TGTGCCAGCAGCTTAGGCGGTGACAGGGAGCAGTACTTC. Its translation: CASSLGGDREQYF.